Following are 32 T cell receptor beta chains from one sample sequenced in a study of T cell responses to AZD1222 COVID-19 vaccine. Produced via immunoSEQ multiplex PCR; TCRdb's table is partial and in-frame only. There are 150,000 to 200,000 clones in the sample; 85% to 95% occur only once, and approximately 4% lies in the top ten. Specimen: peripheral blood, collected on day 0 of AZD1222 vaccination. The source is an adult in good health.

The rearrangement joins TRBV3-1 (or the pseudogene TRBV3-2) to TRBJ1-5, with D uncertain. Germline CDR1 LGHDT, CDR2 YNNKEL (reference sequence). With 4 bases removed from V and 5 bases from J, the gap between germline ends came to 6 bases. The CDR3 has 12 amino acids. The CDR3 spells CASSREDQPQHF. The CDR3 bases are TGTGCCAGCAGCCGAGAGGATCAGCCCCAGCATTTT.

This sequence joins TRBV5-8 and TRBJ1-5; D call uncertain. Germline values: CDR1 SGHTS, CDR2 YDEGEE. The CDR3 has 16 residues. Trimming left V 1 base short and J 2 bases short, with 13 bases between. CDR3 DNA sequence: TGTGCCAGCAGCTTGAGGCTGTCCCCGGGCAATCAGCCCCAGCATTTT. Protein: CASSLRLSPGNQPQHF.

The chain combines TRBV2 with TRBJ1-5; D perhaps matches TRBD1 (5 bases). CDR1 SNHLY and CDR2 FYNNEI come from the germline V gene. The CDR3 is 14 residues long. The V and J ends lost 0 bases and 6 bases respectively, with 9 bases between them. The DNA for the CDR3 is TGTGCCAGCAGTGAAGCTCTAGGGGTTCAGCCCCAGCATTTT. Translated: CASSEALGVQPQHF.

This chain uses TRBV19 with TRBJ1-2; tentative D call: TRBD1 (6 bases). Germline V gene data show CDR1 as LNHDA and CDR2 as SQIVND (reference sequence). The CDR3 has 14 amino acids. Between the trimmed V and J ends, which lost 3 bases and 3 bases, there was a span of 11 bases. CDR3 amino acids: CASSIGNRDYGYTF. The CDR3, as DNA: TGTGCCAGTAGTATTGGGAACAGGGACTATGGCTACACCTTC.

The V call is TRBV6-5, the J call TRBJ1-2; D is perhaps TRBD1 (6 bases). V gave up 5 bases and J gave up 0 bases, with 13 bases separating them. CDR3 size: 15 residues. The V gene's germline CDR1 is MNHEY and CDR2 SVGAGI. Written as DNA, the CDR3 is TGTGCCAGCAGTCAGCAGGGGTCCACTAACTATGGCTACACCTTC. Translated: CASSQQGSTNYGYTF.

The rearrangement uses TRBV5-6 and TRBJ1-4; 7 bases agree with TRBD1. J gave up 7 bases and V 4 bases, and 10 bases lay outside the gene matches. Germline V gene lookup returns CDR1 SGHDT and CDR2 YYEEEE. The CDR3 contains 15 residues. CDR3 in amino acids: CASSARQGRSEKLFF. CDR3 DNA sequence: TGTGCCAGCAGCGCTAGACAGGGTAGGAGTGAAAAACTGTTTTTT.

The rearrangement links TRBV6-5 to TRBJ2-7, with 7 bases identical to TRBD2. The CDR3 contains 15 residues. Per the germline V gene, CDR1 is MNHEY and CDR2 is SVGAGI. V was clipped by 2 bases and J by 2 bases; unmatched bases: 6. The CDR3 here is CASSYGGSGPYEQYF. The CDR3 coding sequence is TGTGCCAGCAGTTACGGCGGGAGCGGTCCCTACGAGCAGTACTTC.

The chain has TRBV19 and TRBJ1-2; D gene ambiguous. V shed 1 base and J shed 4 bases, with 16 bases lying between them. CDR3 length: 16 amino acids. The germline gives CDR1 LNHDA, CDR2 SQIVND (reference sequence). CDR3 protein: CASSIGYVPSLYGYTF. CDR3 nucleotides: TGTGCCAGTAGTATAGGGTACGTGCCGAGTCTCTATGGCTACACCTTC.

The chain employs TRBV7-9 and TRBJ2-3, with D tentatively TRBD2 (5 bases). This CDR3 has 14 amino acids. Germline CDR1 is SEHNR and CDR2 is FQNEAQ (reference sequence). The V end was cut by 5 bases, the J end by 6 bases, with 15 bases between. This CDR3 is CASSPRTLADTQYF. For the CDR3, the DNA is TGTGCCAGCAGCCCCAGGACTCTTGCGGATACGCAGTATTTT.

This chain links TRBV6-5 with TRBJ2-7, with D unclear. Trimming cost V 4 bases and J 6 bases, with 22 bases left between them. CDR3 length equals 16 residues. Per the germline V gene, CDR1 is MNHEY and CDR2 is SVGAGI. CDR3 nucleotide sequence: TGTGCCAGCAGTTTTGTTAAACTCGGTCCACTGGGCGAGCAGTACTTC. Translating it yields CASSFVKLGPLGEQYF.

DNA for the CDR3: TGTGCCAGCGGGGGAACTAGCGGGGACCAAGAGACCCAGTACTTC. Translating gives CASGGTSGDQETQYF. The chain links TRBV6-5 to TRBJ2-5; 10 nucleotides agree with TRBD2. Trimming at V came to 8 bases and at J to 0 bases, leaving 6 bases not matched to a gene. CDR1 MNHEY and CDR2 SVGAGI come from the germline V gene. The CDR3 loop spans 15 amino acids.

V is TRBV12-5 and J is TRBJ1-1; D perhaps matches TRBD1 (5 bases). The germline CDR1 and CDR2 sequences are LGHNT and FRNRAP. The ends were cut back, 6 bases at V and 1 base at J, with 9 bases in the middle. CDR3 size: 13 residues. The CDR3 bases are TGTGCTAGTGGCTCAGGGCCGAACACTGAAGCTTTCTTT. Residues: CASGSGPNTEAFF.

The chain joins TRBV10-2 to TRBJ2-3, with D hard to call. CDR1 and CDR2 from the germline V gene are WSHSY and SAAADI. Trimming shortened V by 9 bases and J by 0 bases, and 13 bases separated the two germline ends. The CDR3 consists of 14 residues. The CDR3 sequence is CARKGKNSTDTQYF. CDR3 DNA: TGCGCCAGAAAAGGAAAGAATAGCACAGATACGCAGTATTTT.

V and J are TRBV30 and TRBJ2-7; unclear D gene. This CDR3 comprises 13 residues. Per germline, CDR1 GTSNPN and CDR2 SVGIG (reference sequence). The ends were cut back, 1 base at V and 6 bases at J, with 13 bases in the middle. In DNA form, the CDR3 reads TGTGCCTGGAGTGCCGGACCGCCGGGCGAGCAGTACTTC. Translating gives CAWSAGPPGEQYF.

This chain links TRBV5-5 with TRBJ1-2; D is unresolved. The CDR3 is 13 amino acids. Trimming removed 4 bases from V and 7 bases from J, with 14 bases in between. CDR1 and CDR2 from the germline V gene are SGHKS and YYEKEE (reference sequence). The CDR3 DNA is TGTGCCAGCAGCCCATCTACAGTCGGTGGCTACACCTTC. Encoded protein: CASSPSTVGGYTF.

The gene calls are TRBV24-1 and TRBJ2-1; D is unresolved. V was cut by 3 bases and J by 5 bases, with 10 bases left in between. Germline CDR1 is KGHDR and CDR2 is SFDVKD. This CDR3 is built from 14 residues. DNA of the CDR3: TGTGCCACCAGTGATCCAGGTTATAACAATGAGCAGTTCTTC. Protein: CATSDPGYNNEQFF.

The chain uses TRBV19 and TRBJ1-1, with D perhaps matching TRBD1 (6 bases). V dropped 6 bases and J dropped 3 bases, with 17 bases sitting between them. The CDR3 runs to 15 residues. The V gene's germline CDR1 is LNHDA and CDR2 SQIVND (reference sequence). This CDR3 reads CASSITGFVDTEAFF. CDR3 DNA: TGTGCCAGTAGCATAACAGGGTTCGTGGACACTGAAGCTTTCTTT.

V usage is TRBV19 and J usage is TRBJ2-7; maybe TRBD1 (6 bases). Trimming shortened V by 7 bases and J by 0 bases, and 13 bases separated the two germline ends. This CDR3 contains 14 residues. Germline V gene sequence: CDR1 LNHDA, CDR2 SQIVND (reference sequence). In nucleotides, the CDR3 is TGTGCCAGTACTCCGACAGGACTCTCCTACGAGCAGTACTTC. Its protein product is CASTPTGLSYEQYF.

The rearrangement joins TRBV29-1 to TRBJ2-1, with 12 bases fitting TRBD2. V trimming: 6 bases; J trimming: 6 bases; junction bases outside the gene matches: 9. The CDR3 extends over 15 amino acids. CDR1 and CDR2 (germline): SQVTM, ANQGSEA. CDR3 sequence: CSVPRLAGAGNEQFF. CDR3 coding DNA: TGCAGCGTACCTAGACTAGCGGGAGCCGGCAATGAGCAGTTCTTC.

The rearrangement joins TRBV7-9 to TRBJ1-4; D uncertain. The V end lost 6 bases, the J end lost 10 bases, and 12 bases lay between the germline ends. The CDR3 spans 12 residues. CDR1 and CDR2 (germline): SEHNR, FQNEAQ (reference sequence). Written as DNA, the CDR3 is TGTGCCAGCAGTCTTACCGAAGGAAAACTGTTTTTT. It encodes CASSLTEGKLFF.

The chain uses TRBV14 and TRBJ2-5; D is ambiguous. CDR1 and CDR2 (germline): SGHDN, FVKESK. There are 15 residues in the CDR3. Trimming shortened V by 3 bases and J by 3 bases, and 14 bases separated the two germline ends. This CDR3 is CASSHPLGRKETQYF. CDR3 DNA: TGTGCCAGCAGCCACCCTTTAGGTCGAAAAGAGACCCAGTACTTC.

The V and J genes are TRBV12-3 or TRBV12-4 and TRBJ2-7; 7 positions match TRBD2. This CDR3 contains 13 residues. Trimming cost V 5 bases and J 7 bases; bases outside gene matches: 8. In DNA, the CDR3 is TGTGCCAGCAGTCCGACTAGCTCGGGGGAGCAGTACTTC. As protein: CASSPTSSGEQYF.

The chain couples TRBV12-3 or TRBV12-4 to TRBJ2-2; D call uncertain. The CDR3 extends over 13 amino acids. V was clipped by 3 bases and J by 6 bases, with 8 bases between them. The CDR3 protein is CASSFRLSGELFF. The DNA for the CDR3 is TGTGCCAGCAGTTTTAGATTATCCGGGGAGCTGTTTTTT.

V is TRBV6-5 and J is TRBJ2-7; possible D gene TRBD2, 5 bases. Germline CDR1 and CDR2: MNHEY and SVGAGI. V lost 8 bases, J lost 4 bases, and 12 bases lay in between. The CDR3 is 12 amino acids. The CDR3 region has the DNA TGTGCCAGCGAACTAGACCCTTACGAGCAGTACTTC. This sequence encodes CASELDPYEQYF.

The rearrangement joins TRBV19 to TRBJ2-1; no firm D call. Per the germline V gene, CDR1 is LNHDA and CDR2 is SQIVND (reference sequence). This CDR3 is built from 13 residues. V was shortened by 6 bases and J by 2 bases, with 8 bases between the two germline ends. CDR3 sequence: CASRPSAYNEQFF. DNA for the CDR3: TGTGCCAGTAGGCCATCAGCCTACAATGAGCAGTTCTTC.

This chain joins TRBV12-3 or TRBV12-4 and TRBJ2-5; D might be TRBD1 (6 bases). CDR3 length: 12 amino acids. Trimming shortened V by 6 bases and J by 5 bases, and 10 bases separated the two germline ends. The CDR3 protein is CASSRGPETQYF. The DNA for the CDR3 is TGTGCCAGCAGCAGGGGCCCGGAGACCCAGTACTTC.

This chain's CDR3 is CASSQGINSYEQYF. The DNA for the CDR3 is TGTGCCAGCAGCCAGGGGATTAACTCCTACGAGCAGTACTTC. The rearrangement links TRBV14 to TRBJ2-7; D unresolved. CDR1 SGHDN and CDR2 FVKESK come from the germline V gene. The CDR3 is 14 amino acids. The germline V and J ends were trimmed by 3 bases and 0 bases, with 9 bases remaining between them.

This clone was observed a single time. The CDR3 nucleotides are TGTGCCAGCAGCCCTTACAGGGGAACCGGGGAGCTGTTTTTT. Translation: CASSPYRGTGELFF. V usage is TRBV11-3 and J usage is TRBJ2-2, with 7 bases that match TRBD1. J lost 5 bases, V lost 5 bases, and 5 bases had no gene match. The germline V gene encodes CDR1 SGHNT and CDR2 YENEEA. The CDR3 length is 14 residues. Together with reference TRBV11-3 and TRBJ2-2, the CDR3 gives the full variable domain: EAGVVQSPRYKIIEKKQPVAFWCNPISGHNTLYWYLQNLGQGPELLIRYENEEAVDDSQLPKDRFSAERLKGVDSTLKIQPAELGDSAVYLCASSPYRGTGELFFGEGSRLTVL.

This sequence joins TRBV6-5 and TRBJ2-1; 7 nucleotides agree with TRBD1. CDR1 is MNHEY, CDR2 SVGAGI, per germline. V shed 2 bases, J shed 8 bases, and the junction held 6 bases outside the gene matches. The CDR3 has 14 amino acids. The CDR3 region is CASSYRGGRDEQFF. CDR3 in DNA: TGTGCCAGCAGTTACAGAGGGGGCCGCGATGAGCAGTTCTTC.

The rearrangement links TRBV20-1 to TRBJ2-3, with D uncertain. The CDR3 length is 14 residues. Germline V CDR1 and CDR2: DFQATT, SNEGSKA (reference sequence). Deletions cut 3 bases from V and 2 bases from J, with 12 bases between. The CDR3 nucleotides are TGCAGTGCTAGTAGGGCCAGGATCACAGATACGCAGTATTTT. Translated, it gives CSASRARITDTQYF.

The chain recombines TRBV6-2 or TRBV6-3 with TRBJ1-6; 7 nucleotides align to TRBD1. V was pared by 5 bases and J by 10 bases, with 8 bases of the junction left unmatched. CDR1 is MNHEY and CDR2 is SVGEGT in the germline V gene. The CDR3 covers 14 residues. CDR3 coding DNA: TGTGCCAGCAGTAGACCGGGACAGCCCTCACCCCTCCACTTT. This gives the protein CASSRPGQPSPLHF.

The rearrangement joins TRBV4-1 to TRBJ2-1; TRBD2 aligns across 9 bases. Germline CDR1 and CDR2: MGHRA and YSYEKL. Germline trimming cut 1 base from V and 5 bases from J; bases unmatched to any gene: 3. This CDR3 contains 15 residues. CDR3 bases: TGCGCCAGCAGCCAAGTAGCGGGAGATAACAATGAGCAGTTCTTC. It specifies CASSQVAGDNNEQFF.